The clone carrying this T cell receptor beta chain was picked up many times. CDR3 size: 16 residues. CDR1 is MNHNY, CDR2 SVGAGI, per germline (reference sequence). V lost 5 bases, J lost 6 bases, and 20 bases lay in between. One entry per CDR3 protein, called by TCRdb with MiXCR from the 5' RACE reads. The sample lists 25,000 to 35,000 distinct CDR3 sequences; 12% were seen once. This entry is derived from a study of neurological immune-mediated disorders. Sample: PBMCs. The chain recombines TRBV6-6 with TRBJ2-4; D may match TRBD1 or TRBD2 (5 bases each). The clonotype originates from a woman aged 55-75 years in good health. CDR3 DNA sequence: TGTGCCAGCAGTATGTGGGGAGAGGGGCACAGAAACATTCAGTACTTC. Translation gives CASSMWGEGHRNIQYF.